Shown below are 13 T cell receptor beta chains from a single sample sequenced in a study of identical twins. TCRdb processed the 5' RACE reads anew with MiXCR; each CDR3 protein has one entry. The repertoire holds 1.5 million to 2 million distinct CDR3 sequences, with about 32% as singletons. Sequences were obtained from cord blood. The receptors here all came from a newborn girl in good health.

This clonotype came up a few times. The chain is built from TRBV18 and TRBJ2-1, with 8 bases identical to TRBD2. V gave up 1 base and J gave up 0 bases; unmatched junction bases: 5. The CDR3 spans 17 residues. Germline V gene sequence: CDR1 KGHSH, CDR2 LQKENI. The CDR3 region has the DNA TGTGCCAGCTCACCACAACTAGCGGAGAGCTCCTACAATGAGCAGTTCTTC. This sequence encodes CASSPQLAESSYNEQFF.

The chain recombines TRBV20-1 with TRBJ1-3; no firm D call. CDR1 and CDR2 (germline): DFQATT, SNEGSKA (reference sequence). This CDR3 has 11 amino acids. Trimming stripped 6 bases from V and 0 bases from J, with 3 bases between. CDR3 bases: TGCAGTGCGGTCTCTGGAAACACCATATATTTT. Protein: CSAVSGNTIYF.

CDR3 residues: CAWSNFGFTDQYF. CDR3 nucleotide sequence: TGTGCCTGGAGCAACTTCGGCTTTACAGACCAGTACTTC. This sequence joins TRBV30 and TRBJ2-5, with no clear D. The CDR3 contains 13 residues. V lost 3 bases to trimming and J lost 10 bases, with 18 bases between them. CDR1 and CDR2 (germline): GTSNPN, SVGIG (reference sequence).

This clonotype has ten or more counts. The rearrangement uses TRBV29-1 and TRBJ2-7, with TRBD1 matching 10 bases. Germline CDR1 reads SQVTM; CDR2 reads ANQGSEA. The CDR3 has 13 amino acids. With 4 bases clipped from V and 4 bases from J, the junction kept 4 bases outside the gene matches. The CDR3 reads CSVGRGQGYEQYF. For the CDR3, the DNA is TGCAGCGTTGGACGGGGACAGGGGTACGAGCAGTACTTC.

V usage is TRBV5-5 and J usage is TRBJ2-3; 11 bases fit TRBD2. CDR1 is SGHKS, CDR2 YYEKEE, per germline (reference sequence). This CDR3 is built from 16 residues. V lost 4 bases to trimming and J lost 4 bases; unmatched junction nucleotides: 8. This CDR3 reads CASSPLTSGKADTQYF. In DNA, the CDR3 is TGTGCCAGCAGCCCCCTGACTAGCGGGAAGGCAGATACGCAGTATTTT.

The rearrangement joins TRBV3-1 to TRBJ1-5, with a tentative D call TRBD1 (6 bases). Per germline, CDR1 LGHDT and CDR2 YNNKEL (reference sequence). Trimming pared 5 bases from V and 2 bases from J, leaving 10 bases between. The CDR3 is 14 residues long. The CDR3: CASSVGAGNQPQHF. CDR3 nucleotides: TGTGCCAGCAGCGTGGGGGCTGGCAATCAGCCCCAGCATTTT. The full variable domain, with the rest looked up from reference TRBV3-1 and TRBJ1-5, is DTAVSQTPKYLVTQMGNDKSIKCEQNLGHDTMYWYKQDSKKFLKIMFSYNNKELIINETVPNRFSPKSPDKAHLNLHINSLELGDSAVYFCASSVGAGNQPQHFGDGTRLSIL.

This clonotype came up many times. The chain recombines TRBV14 with TRBJ2-1; 7 nucleotides agree with TRBD2. V lost 4 bases and J lost 9; bases outside the gene matches: 6. The length of the CDR3 is 13 residues. The germline gives CDR1 SGHDN, CDR2 FVKESK. CDR3 in DNA: TGTGCCAGCAGCCGAGGACTAGGCAGTGAGCAGTTCTTC. Encoded protein: CASSRGLGSEQFF.

This clonotype has a count of ten or more. This chain links TRBV5-1 with TRBJ2-1; TRBD2 is a possible D gene (5 bases). Germline V CDR1 and CDR2: SGHRS, YFSETQ. The CDR3 contains 14 residues. Trimming pared 0 bases from V and 8 bases from J, leaving 12 bases between. The CDR3 coding sequence is TGCGCCAGCAGCTTGGTAGGGAGTAGAGATGAGCAGTTCTTC. Translated: CASSLVGSRDEQFF. Using reference TRBV5-1 and TRBJ2-1 for the parts outside the CDR3, the full variable domain is KAGVTQTPRYLIKTRGQQVTLSCSPISGHRSVSWYQQTPGQGLQFLFEYFSETQRNKGNFPGRFSGRQFSNSRSEMNVSTLELGDSALYLCASSLVGSRDEQFFGPGTRLTVL.

The V gene is TRBV4-1, the J gene TRBJ2-1, with a possible D match to TRBD2 (6 bases). The CDR3 contains 16 residues. Trimming left V 5 bases short and J 4 bases short, with 18 bases between. Germline loops: CDR1 MGHRA, CDR2 YSYEKL. The CDR3 DNA follows: TGCGCCAGCAGCTACGGAGAACGGGGGTCGTACAATGAGCAGTTCTTC. Its translation is CASSYGERGSYNEQFF.

The chain has TRBV2 and TRBJ2-4, with a weak D call TRBD1 (6 bases). This CDR3 is 16 amino acids long. CDR1 and CDR2 (germline): SNHLY, FYNNEI. V lost 10 bases and J lost 4, with 23 bases in between. The CDR3 coding sequence is TGTGCCAACAGGGACCGCCCGAGACTACCAAAAAACATTCAGTACTTC. This codes for CANRDRPRLPKNIQYF.

This clonotype was observed a few times. V is TRBV3-1 and J is TRBJ2-3; D not certain. Germline CDR1 LGHDT, CDR2 YNNKEL (reference sequence). The germline V and J ends were trimmed by 0 bases and 2 bases, with 21 bases remaining between them. CDR3 length: 19 amino acids. The CDR3 coding sequence is TGTGCCAGCAGCCAAGAACTGGGCGGTGCGAGAAAAAACACAGATACGCAGTATTTT. This encodes CASSQELGGARKNTDTQYF.

This clonotype was seen more than once but under ten times. The genes are TRBV6-5 and TRBJ2-5, with 13 bases lining up with TRBD2. There are 16 residues in the CDR3. Germline-derived CDR1 and CDR2 are MNHEY and SVGAGI. V lost 5 bases, J lost 11 bases, and 14 bases stayed unmatched. The CDR3 DNA sequence: TGTGCCAGCAGTAGACTAGCGGGGGGACGTCTTAGGCGGCAGTACTTC. Translation gives CASSRLAGGRLRRQYF.

This clonotype has ten or more counts. The chain couples TRBV4-1 to TRBJ2-3; D is unresolved. V was cut by 0 bases and J by 6 bases, with 7 bases left in between. The length of the CDR3 is 13 residues. Germline V gene sequence: CDR1 MGHRA, CDR2 YSYEKL. CDR3 protein: CASSQDFGDTQYF. The DNA of the CDR3 is TGCGCCAGCAGCCAAGACTTCGGCGATACGCAGTATTTT.